The present TCR beta chain was sequenced within a study of blood T cell repertoires in COVID-19. Sequencing was performed with immunoSEQ multiplex PCR; in TCRdb, only in-frame clones are kept and a portion is missing. The sample includes over 200,000 clones, around four fifths of them seen just once. CDR3 length equals 12 residues. CDR1 and CDR2 from the germline V gene are LNHDA and SQIVND (reference sequence). Trimming removed 10 bases from V and 5 bases from J; junction bases left unmatched: 4. The V gene is TRBV19, the J gene TRBJ2-3; 9 nucleotides match TRBD1. Sequencing used peripheral blood. The sequence was collected from a woman older than 75 with active or convalescent COVID-19. The CDR3 nucleotides read TGTGCCACGGACAGGGGAGGAGATACGCAGTATTTT. Residues: CATDRGGDTQYF. The whole variable domain, remainder taken from reference TRBV19 and TRBJ2-3, is DGGITQSPKYLFRKEGQNVTLSCEQNLNHDAMYWYRQDPGQGLRLIYYSQIVNDFQKGDIAEGYSVSREKKESFPLTVTSAQKNPTAFYLCATDRGGDTQYFGPGTRLTVL.